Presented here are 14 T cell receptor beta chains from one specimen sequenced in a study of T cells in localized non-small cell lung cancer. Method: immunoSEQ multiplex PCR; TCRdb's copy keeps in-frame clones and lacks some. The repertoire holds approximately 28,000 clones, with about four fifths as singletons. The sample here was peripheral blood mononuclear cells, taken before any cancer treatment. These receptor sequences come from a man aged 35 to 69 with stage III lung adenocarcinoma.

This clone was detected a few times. The CDR3 DNA is TGTGCCAGCAGTGACCTAGGACAGGGGTATTCACCCCTCCACTTT. It translates to CASSDLGQGYSPLHF. This chain connects TRBV2 to TRBJ1-6; 9 bases fit TRBD1. This CDR3 has 15 amino acids. J lost 8 bases, V lost 3 bases, and 5 bases had no gene match. Germline loops: CDR1 SNHLY, CDR2 FYNNEI.

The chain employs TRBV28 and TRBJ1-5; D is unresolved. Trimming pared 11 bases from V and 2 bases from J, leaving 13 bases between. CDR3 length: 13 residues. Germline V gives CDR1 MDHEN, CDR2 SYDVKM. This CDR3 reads CAVSGDGNQPQHF. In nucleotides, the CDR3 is TGTGCCGTATCCGGGGATGGCAATCAGCCCCAGCATTTT.

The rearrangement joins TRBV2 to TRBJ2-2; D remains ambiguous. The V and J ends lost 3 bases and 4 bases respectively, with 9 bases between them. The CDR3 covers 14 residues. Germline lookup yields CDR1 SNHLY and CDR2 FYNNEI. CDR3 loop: CASSEAGPTGELFF. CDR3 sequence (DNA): TGTGCCAGCAGTGAGGCAGGTCCCACCGGGGAGCTGTTTTTT.

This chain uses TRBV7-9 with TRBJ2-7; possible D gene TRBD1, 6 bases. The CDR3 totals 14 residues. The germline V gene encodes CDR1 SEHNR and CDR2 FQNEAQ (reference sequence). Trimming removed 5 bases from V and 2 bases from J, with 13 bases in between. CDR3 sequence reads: CASSPGTTTYEQYF. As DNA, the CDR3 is TGTGCCAGCAGCCCCGGGACAACAACCTACGAGCAGTACTTC.

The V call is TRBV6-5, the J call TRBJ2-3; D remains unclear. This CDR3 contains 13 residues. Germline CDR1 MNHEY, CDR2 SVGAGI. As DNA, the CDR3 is TGTGCTTCCTTCGAGGCGGTCTCAGATACGCAGTATTTT. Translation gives CASFEAVSDTQYF.

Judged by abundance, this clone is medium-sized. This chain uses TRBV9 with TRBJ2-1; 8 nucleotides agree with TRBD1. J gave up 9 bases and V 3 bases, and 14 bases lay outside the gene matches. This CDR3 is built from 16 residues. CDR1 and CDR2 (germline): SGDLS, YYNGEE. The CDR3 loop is CASSADGTGLLGEQFF. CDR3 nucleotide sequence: TGTGCCAGCAGCGCAGACGGGACAGGCCTGTTGGGTGAGCAGTTCTTC. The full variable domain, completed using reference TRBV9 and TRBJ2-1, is DSGVTQTPKHLITATGQRVTLRCSPRSGDLSVYWYQQSLDQGLQFLIQYYNGEERAKGNILERFSAQQFPDLHSELNLSSLELGDSALYFCASSADGTGLLGEQFFGPGTRLTVL.

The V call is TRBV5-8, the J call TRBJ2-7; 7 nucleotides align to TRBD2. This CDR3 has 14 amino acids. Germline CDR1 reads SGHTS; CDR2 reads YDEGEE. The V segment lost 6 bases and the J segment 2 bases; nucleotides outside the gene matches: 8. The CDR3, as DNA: TGTGCCAGCATCCGCGGGAGAGGGGCCTACGAGCAGTACTTC. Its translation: CASIRGRGAYEQYF.

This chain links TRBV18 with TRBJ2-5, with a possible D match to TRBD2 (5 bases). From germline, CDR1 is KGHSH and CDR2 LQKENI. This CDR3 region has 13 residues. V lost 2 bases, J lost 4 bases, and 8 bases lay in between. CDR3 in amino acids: CASSPGLGETQYF. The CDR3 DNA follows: TGTGCCAGCTCACCAGGACTGGGAGAGACCCAGTACTTC.

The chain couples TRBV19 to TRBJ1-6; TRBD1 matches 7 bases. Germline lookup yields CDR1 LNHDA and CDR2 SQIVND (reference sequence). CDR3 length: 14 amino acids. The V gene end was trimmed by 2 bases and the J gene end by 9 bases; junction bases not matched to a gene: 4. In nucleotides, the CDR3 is TGTGCCAGTAGTATACCCGGGACAGCTTCACCCCTCCACTTT. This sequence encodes CASSIPGTASPLHF.

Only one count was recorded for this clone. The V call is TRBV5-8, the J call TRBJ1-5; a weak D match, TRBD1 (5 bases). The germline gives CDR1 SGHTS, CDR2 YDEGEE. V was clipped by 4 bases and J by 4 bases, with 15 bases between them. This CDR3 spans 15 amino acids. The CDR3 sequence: CASSRGGSFNQPQHF. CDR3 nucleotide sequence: TGTGCCAGCAGCCGGGGGGGAAGTTTTAATCAGCCCCAGCATTTT.

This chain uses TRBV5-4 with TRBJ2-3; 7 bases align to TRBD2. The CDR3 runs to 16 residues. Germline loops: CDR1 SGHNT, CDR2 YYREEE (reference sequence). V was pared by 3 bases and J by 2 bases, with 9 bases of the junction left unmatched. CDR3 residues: CASSSHKRGPTDTQYF. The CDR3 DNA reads TGTGCCAGCAGCTCACATAAGCGGGGACCCACAGATACGCAGTATTTT. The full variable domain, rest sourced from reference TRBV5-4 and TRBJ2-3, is ETGVTQSPTHLIKTRGQQVTLRCSSQSGHNTVSWYQQALGQGPQFIFQYYREEENGRGNFPPRFSGLQFPNYSSELNVNALELDDSALYLCASSSHKRGPTDTQYFGPGTRLTVL.

The CDR3 region has the DNA TGTGCCAGCAGTTACTCGACACAGTTCAATCAGCCCCAGCATTTT. Translated, it gives CASSYSTQFNQPQHF. The rearrangement uses TRBV6-6 and TRBJ1-5; D unclear. Germline CDR1 and CDR2: MNHNY and SVGAGI (reference sequence). The ends were cut back, 0 bases at V and 3 bases at J, with 9 bases in the middle. This CDR3 is 15 amino acids long.

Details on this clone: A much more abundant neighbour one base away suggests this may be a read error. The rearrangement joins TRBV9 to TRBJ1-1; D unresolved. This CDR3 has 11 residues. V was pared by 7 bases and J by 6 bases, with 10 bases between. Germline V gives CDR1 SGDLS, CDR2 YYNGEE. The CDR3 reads CASGSNAEAFF. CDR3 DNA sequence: TGTGCCAGCGGTTCAAACGCTGAAGCTTTCTTT.

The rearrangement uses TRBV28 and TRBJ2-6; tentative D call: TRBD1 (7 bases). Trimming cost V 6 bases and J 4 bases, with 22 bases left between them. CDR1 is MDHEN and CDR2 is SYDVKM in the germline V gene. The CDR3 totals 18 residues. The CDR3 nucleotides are TGTGCCAGCAGGGGAGGTATAGGGGGCTGGTCCGGGGCCAACGTCCTGACTTTC. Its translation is CASRGGIGGWSGANVLTF. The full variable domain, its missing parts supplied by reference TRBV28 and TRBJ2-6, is DVKVTQSSRYLVKRTGEKVFLECVQDMDHENMFWYRQDPGLGLRLIYFSYDVKMKEKGDIPEGYSVSREKKERFSLILESASTNQTSMYLCASRGGIGGWSGANVLTFGAGSRLTVL.